A single sample gave rise to the 19 T cell receptor beta chains below, sequenced in a study of blood T cells in healthy people across ages (dated by TCRdb to the mid-2010s). Libraries were made using 5' RACE. The run used an Illumina HiSeq 2500. A second about 7 to 11 cycle PCR used a sample-barcoded 5' primer and a J-beta primer mix. The public reads were reprocessed in TCRdb via fastp at Q25 and MiXCR, keeping in-frame beta chains. Each CDR3 protein gets just one entry, which takes the most common genes and DNA from the rows behind it. The sample contains hundreds of thousands of distinct CDR3 sequences, just over 55% of them found a single time. The top ten clonotypes cover more than 25% of the sample. The material sequenced was blood. These receptors all come from a man in his forties in good health.

The gene calls are TRBV29-1 and TRBJ1-4; 9 bases are a match to TRBD1. The CDR3 covers 13 residues. The junction had 6 bases not matched to a gene; V was cut back by 6 bases and J by 7 bases. Germline CDR1 is SQVTM and CDR2 is ANQGSEA. The CDR3 coding sequence is TGCAGCGTGAGAACAGGGGGCTTTGAAAAACTGTTTTTT. Residues: CSVRTGGFEKLFF.

V and J are TRBV7-2 and TRBJ2-3; TRBD1 or TRBD2 may be the D gene (6 bases each). The germline gives CDR1 SGHTA, CDR2 FQGNSA. Trimming took 7 bases from V and 2 from J, leaving 16 bases between them. This CDR3 region has 15 residues. CDR3 DNA: TGTGCCAGCAATCGGTTGGGGGGCGCCACAGATACGCAGTATTTT. Its protein is CASNRLGGATDTQYF.

The chain recombines TRBV4-3 with TRBJ2-2; no clear D gene. Germline values: CDR1 LGHNA, CDR2 YSLEER. The CDR3 spans 15 residues. Trimming left V 1 base short and J 0 bases short, with 6 bases between. CDR3 DNA sequence: TGCGCCAGCAGCCAAGTCGGAGCGAACACCGGGGAGCTGTTTTTT. It codes for CASSQVGANTGELFF.

This chain uses TRBV27 with TRBJ2-7; D perhaps matches TRBD1 (6 bases). This CDR3 contains 17 residues. Trimming took off 3 bases at V and 4 bases at J, with 22 bases between the two ends. From germline, CDR1 is MNHEY and CDR2 SMNVEV (reference sequence). CDR3 sequence: CASSLARSGVQRYEQYF. DNA of the CDR3: TGTGCCAGCAGTTTGGCCCGGTCAGGGGTCCAAAGGTACGAGCAGTACTTC.

The V call is TRBV7-9, the J call TRBJ1-2; D perhaps matches TRBD1 (5 bases). Germline CDR1 is SEHNR and CDR2 is FQNEAQ (reference sequence). The V and J ends lost 5 bases and 7 bases respectively, with 17 bases between them. The CDR3 loop spans 14 amino acids. CDR3 amino acids: CASSRGSPQGGYTF. The CDR3 DNA follows: TGTGCCAGCAGCCGAGGCAGCCCCCAGGGTGGCTACACCTTC.

V usage is TRBV28 and J usage is TRBJ2-1; tentative D call: TRBD2 (6 bases). The last part of the DNA fits TRBJ2-7 better; the J call may be wrong. Germline V CDR1 and CDR2: MDHEN, SYDVKM. The CDR3 has 16 amino acids. Here the CDR3 DNA reads TGTGCCAGCAGGACAACCGACGGACTATCCTACAATGAGCAGTACTTC. Translating gives CASRTTDGLSYNEQYF.

The J gene is TRBJ2-1, the V gene TRBV11-2; 11 nucleotides agree with TRBD2. The V and J ends lost 5 bases and 2 bases, in that order; junction bases with no gene match: 5. Per germline, CDR1 SGHAT and CDR2 FQNNGV. This CDR3 comprises 16 residues. The chain's CDR3 is CASSRRLAGTYNEQFF. CDR3 in DNA: TGTGCCAGCAGCCGTCGACTAGCGGGAACCTACAATGAGCAGTTCTTC.

DNA of the CDR3: TGTGCCTGGAGTTTACTAGCACCAACTAGCACAGATACGCAGTATTTT. The encoded protein is CAWSLLAPTSTDTQYF. The chain has TRBV30 and TRBJ2-3; possible D gene TRBD2, 6 bases. Trimming stripped 2 bases from V and 0 bases from J, with 15 bases between. The CDR3 length is 16 residues. The V gene's germline CDR1 is GTSNPN and CDR2 SVGIG (reference sequence).

The table lists this clonotype with a few counts. This chain links TRBV11-2 with TRBJ2-5, with TRBD2 identical over 13 bases. Germline V lookup: CDR1 SGHAT, CDR2 FQNNGV. The CDR3 totals 15 residues. V shed 5 bases, J shed 4 bases, and the junction held 4 bases outside the gene matches. In DNA, the CDR3 is TGTGCCAGCAGCCCTAGACTAGCGGGGGGAGAGACCCAGTACTTC. This codes for CASSPRLAGGETQYF.

J is TRBJ1-6 and V is TRBV6-6, with D uncertain. CDR1 and CDR2 from the germline V gene are MNHNY and SVGAGI (reference sequence). This CDR3 region has 12 residues. V lost 6 bases and J lost 14, with 14 bases in between. CDR3 nucleotides: TGTGCCAGCAGCCCGGAGGGTGTTTCCCTCCACTTT. Its translation: CASSPEGVSLHF.

In this sample, this clonotype turned up a few times. This sequence may be a read error, since a much larger clone differs from it by one base. This chain connects TRBV5-1 to TRBJ2-6; D not certain. Germline CDR1 and CDR2: SGHRS and YFSETQ. The length of the CDR3 is 15 residues. V was pared by 2 bases and J by 0 bases, with 6 bases between. The CDR3 loop is CASSFGASGANVLTF. The CDR3 DNA follows: TGCGCCAGCAGCTTCGGTGCCTCTGGGGCCAACGTCCTGACTTTC.

The V call is TRBV6-5, the J call TRBJ2-5, with 8 bases matching TRBD2. Germline CDR1 is MNHEY and CDR2 is SVGAGI. This CDR3 is built from 16 residues. The trim removed 4 bases at V and 5 bases at J, leaving 12 bases unmatched. The DNA of the CDR3 is TGTGCCAGCAGTTCTACCGGGACTAGATCCCGGGAGACCCAGTACTTC. It is translated as CASSSTGTRSRETQYF.

The chain links TRBV9 to TRBJ2-6, with D tentatively TRBD2 (5 bases). CDR1 is SGDLS, CDR2 YYNGEE, per germline. The CDR3 consists of 17 residues. V was clipped by 2 bases and J by 2 bases, with 14 bases between them. The CDR3 reads CASSVPGKRTGANVLTF. In nucleotides, the CDR3 is TGTGCCAGCAGCGTCCCGGGGAAACGCACTGGGGCCAACGTCCTGACTTTC.

The chain is built from TRBV6-2 or TRBV6-3 and TRBJ2-1; 11 positions match TRBD2. The CDR3 covers 14 residues. Trimming removed 6 bases from V and 8 bases from J; junction bases left unmatched: 6. The germline CDR1 and CDR2 sequences are MNHEY and SVGEGT. This CDR3 is CASSHILAGDEQFF. The CDR3 DNA follows: TGTGCCAGCAGCCACATACTAGCGGGAGATGAGCAGTTCTTC.

Turning to this clonotype: A junction end diverges from the germline sequence, so it may reflect a read error. The rearrangement links TRBV10-3 to TRBJ2-7, with D perhaps TRBD1 (6 bases). Looked up from germline, CDR1 is ENHRY and CDR2 is SYGVKD. This CDR3 comprises 13 residues. CDR3 protein: CATSEGDGDEQYF. Written as DNA, the CDR3 is TGTGCCACCAGTGAGGGGGATGGCGACGAGCAGTACTTC.

This chain joins TRBV7-2 and TRBJ2-3; D call uncertain. The V and J ends lost 5 bases and 0 bases respectively, with 15 bases between them. This CDR3 is built from 16 residues. The germline gives CDR1 SGHTA, CDR2 FQGNSA. In DNA, the CDR3 is TGTGCCAGCAGCCAGGACGGACGAACTAGCACAGATACGCAGTATTTT. Translating gives CASSQDGRTSTDTQYF.

This chain uses TRBV9 with TRBJ2-1; TRBD1 agrees at 9 bases. The length of the CDR3 is 14 residues. Germline V gene data show CDR1 as SGDLS and CDR2 as YYNGEE. Losses at the gene ends were 5 bases for V and 7 bases for J; bases not matched to a gene: 7. The CDR3: CASRTGTGWNEQFF. The CDR3 nucleotides read TGTGCCAGCAGGACCGGGACAGGGTGGAATGAGCAGTTCTTC.

The chain combines TRBV28 with TRBJ2-7; TRBD2 matches at 8 bases. Per germline, CDR1 MDHEN and CDR2 SYDVKM. This CDR3 has 14 amino acids. After removal of 5 bases from V and 3 bases from J, the junction contained 6 bases not matched to a gene. Here the CDR3 DNA reads TGTGCCAGCAGTCCCCCGGGAGGGGACTACGAGCAGTACTTC. Amino acid sequence: CASSPPGGDYEQYF.

This rearrangement joins TRBV5-1 to TRBJ2-1; D possibly corresponds to TRBD2 (6 bases). V was trimmed by 10 bases and J by 6 bases, leaving 11 bases between them. The CDR3 has 11 amino acids. CDR1 is SGHRS, CDR2 YFSETQ, per germline. DNA of the CDR3: TGCGCCGGCCGGGACTCCAATGAGCAGTTCTTC. This translates into CAGRDSNEQFF.